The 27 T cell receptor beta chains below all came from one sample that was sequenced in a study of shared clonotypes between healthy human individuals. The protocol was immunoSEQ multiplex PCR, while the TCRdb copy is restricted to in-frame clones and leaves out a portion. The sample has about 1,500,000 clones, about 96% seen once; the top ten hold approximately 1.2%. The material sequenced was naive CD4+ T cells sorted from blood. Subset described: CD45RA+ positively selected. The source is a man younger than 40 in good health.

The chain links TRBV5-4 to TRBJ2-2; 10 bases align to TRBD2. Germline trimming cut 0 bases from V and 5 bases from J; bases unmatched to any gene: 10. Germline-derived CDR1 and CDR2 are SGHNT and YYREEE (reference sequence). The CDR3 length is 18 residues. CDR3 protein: CASSLESQREGRTGELFF. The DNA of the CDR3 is TGTGCCAGCAGCTTGGAGTCCCAGCGGGAGGGCCGGACCGGGGAGCTGTTTTTT.

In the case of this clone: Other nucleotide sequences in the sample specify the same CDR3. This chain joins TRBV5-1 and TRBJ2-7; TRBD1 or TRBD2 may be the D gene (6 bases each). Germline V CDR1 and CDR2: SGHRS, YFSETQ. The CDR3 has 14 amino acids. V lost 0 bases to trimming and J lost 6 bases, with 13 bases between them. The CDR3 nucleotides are TGCGCCAGCAGCTTGGTTGTAGGGGGGAGCGAGCAGTACTTC. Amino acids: CASSLVVGGSEQYF.

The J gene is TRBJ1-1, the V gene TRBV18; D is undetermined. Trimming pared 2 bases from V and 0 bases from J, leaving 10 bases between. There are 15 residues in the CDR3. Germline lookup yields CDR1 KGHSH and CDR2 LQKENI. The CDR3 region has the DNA TGTGCCAGCTCACCAGTAGGAATCATGAACACTGAAGCTTTCTTT. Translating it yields CASSPVGIMNTEAFF.

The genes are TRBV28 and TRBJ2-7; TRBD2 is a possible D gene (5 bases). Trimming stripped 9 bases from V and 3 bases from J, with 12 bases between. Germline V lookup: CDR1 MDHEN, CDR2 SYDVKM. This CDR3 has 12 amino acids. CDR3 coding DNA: TGTGCCAGTCAGAGGGAAGGCTACGAGCAGTACTTC. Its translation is CASQREGYEQYF.

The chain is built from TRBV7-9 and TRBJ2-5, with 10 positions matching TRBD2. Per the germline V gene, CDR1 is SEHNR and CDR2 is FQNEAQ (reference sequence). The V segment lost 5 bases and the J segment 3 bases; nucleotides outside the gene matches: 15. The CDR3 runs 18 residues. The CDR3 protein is CASSPIHRTSGFEETQYF. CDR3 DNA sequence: TGTGCCAGCAGCCCGATCCACCGGACTAGCGGATTCGAAGAGACCCAGTACTTC.

CDR3 nucleotide sequence: TGTGCCTGGAGTGCCCCGGGGGGCGGCGGGGCCAACGTCCTGACTTTC. Encoded protein: CAWSAPGGGGANVLTF. The rearrangement uses TRBV30 and TRBJ2-6; TRBD2 might be the D (7 bases). Trimming removed 1 base from V and 4 bases from J, with 14 bases in between. The CDR3 consists of 16 residues. Germline V lookup: CDR1 GTSNPN, CDR2 SVGIG (reference sequence).

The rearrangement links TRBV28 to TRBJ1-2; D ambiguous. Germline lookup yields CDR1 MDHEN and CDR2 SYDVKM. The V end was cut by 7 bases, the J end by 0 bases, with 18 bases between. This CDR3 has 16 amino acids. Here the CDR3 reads CASNTVGRAANYGYTF. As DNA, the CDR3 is TGTGCCAGCAATACCGTTGGTCGGGCGGCTAACTATGGCTACACCTTC.

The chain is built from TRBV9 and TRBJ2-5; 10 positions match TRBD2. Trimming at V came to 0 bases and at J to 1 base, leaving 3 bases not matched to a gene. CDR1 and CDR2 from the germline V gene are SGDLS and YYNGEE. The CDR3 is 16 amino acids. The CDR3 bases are TGTGCCAGCAGCGTAGGTCTAGCGGGAGCCCAAGAGACCCAGTACTTC. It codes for CASSVGLAGAQETQYF.

This CDR3 reads CASSPLLAGVGSYNEQFF. The CDR3 nucleotides read TGTGCCAGCTCACCATTACTAGCGGGAGTAGGATCCTACAATGAGCAGTTCTTC. The rearrangement links TRBV18 to TRBJ2-1; TRBD2 matches 11 bases. CDR1 and CDR2 from the germline V gene are KGHSH and LQKENI. This CDR3 has 18 amino acids. The J segment lost 1 base and the V segment lost 2 bases, leaving 7 bases of the junction unmatched.

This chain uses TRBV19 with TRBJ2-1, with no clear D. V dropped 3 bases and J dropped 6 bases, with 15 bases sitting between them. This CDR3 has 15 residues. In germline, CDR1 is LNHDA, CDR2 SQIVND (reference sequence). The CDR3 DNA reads TGTGCCAGTAGTATCCGCCCATCGAGGTCCAATGAGCAGTTCTTC. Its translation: CASSIRPSRSNEQFF. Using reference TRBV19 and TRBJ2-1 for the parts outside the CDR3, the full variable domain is DGGITQSPKYLFRKEGQNVTLSCEQNLNHDAMYWYRQDPGQGLRLIYYSQIVNDFQKGDIAEGYSVSREKKESFPLTVTSAQKNPTAFYLCASSIRPSRSNEQFFGPGTRLTVL.

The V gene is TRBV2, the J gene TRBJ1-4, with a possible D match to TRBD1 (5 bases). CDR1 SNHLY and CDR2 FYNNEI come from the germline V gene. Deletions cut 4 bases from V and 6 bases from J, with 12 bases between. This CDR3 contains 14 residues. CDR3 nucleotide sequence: TGTGCCAGCAGTGCCCATGGGGGGGATGAAAAACTGTTTTTT. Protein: CASSAHGGDEKLFF.

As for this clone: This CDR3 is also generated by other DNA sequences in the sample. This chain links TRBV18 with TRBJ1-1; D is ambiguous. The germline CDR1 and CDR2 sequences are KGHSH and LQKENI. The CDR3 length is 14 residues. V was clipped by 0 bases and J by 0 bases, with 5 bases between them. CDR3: CASSPPGLNTEAFF. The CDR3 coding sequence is TGTGCCAGCTCACCACCAGGCTTGAACACTGAAGCTTTCTTT.

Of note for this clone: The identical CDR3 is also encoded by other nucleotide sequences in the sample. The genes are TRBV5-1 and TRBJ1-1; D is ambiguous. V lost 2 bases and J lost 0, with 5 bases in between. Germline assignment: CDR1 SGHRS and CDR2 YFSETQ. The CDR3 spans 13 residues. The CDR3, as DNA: TGCGCCAGCAGCTTAGGGTTGAACACTGAAGCTTTCTTT. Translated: CASSLGLNTEAFF.

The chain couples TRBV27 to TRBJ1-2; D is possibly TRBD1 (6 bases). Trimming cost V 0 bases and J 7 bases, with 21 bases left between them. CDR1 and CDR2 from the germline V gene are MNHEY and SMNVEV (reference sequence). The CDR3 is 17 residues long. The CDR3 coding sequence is TGTGCCAGCAGTTTATCCCTTTCAGGGGCAAAGATACGTGGCTACACCTTC. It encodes CASSLSLSGAKIRGYTF.

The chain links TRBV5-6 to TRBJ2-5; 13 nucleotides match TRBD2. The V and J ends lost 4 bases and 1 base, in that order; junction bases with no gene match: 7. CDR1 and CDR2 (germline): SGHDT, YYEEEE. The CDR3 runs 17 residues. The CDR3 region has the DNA TGTGCCAGCAGCGTGACTAGCGGGAGGACATCCCAAGAGACCCAGTACTTC. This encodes CASSVTSGRTSQETQYF.

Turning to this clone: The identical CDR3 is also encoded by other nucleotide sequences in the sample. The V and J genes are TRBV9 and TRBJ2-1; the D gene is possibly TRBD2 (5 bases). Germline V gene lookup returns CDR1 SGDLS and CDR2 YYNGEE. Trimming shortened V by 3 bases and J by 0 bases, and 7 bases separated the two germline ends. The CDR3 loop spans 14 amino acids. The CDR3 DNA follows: TGTGCCAGCAGCGCACGGGGCTCCTACAATGAGCAGTTCTTC. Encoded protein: CASSARGSYNEQFF.

Written as DNA, the CDR3 is TGTGCCAGCTCGTCCCGGGACAGGGTCTTGGAGCAGTACTTC. Its translation is CASSSRDRVLEQYF. The chain couples TRBV27 to TRBJ2-7; 9 positions agree with TRBD1. Germline assignment: CDR1 MNHEY and CDR2 SMNVEV (reference sequence). The CDR3 is 14 residues long. J was trimmed by 7 bases and V by 8 bases; bases with no gene match: 12.

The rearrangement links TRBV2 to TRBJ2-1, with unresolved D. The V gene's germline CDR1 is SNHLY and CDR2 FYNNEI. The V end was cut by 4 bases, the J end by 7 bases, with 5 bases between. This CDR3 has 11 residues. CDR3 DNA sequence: TGTGCCAGCAGTGTGCAAAATGAGCAGTTCTTC. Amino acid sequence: CASSVQNEQFF.

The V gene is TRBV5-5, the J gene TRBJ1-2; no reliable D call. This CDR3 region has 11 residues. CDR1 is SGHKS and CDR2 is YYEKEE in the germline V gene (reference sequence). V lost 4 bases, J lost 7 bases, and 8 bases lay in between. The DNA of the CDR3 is TGTGCCAGCAGCCTGGATGGTGGCTACACCTTC. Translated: CASSLDGGYTF.

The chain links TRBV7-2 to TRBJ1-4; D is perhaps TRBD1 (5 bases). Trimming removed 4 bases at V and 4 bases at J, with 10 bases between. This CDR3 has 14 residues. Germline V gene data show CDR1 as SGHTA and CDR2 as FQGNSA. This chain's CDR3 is CASSSGPNNEKLFF. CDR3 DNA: TGTGCCAGCAGCTCGGGACCGAATAATGAAAAACTGTTTTTT.

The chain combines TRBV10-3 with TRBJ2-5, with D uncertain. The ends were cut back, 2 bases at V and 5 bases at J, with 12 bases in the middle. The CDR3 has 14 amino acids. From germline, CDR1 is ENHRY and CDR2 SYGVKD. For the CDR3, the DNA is TGTGCCATCAGTGAGAATCCGGTCACCGAGACCCAGTACTTC. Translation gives CAISENPVTETQYF.

DNA of the CDR3: TGCGCCAGCAGCTTGCGGCAGCTATCCGAGCAGTTCTTC. This codes for CASSLRQLSEQFF. The gene calls are TRBV5-1 and TRBJ2-1; no definite D call. Per germline, CDR1 SGHRS and CDR2 YFSETQ. The V end was cut by 1 base, the J end by 10 bases, with 12 bases between. The CDR3 has 13 amino acids. The full variable domain, with the rest looked up from reference TRBV5-1 and TRBJ2-1, is KAGVTQTPRYLIKTRGQQVTLSCSPISGHRSVSWYQQTPGQGLQFLFEYFSETQRNKGNFPGRFSGRQFSNSRSEMNVSTLELGDSALYLCASSLRQLSEQFFGPGTRLTVL.

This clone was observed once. The CDR3 loop reads CASSKPGLYNEQFF. The CDR3 DNA reads as TGTGCCAGCAGCAAACCGGGACTATACAATGAGCAGTTCTTC. The chain uses TRBV11-2 and TRBJ2-1; 7 bases are a match to TRBD2. The V gene end was trimmed by 5 bases and the J gene end by 4 bases; junction bases not matched to a gene: 5. This CDR3 contains 14 residues. Looked up from germline, CDR1 is SGHAT and CDR2 is FQNNGV.

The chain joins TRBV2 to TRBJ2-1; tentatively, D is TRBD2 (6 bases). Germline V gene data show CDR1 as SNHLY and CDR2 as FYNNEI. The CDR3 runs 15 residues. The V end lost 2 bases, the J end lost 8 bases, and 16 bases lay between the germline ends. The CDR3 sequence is CASSETGLGLDEQFF. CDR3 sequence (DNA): TGTGCCAGCAGTGAAACAGGCCTGGGACTGGATGAGCAGTTCTTC.

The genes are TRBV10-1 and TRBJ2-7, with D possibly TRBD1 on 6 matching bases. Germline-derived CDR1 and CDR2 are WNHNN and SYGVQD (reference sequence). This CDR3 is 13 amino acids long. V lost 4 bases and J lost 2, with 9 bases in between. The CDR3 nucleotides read TGCGCCAGCAGTGTAAACAGGGCCTACGAGCAGTACTTC. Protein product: CASSVNRAYEQYF.

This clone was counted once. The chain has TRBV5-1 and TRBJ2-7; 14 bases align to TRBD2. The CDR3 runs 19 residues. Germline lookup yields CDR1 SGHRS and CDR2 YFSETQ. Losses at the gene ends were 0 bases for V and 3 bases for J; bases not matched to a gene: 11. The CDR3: CASSLGTSGRSPRRYEQYF. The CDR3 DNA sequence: TGCGCCAGCAGCTTGGGGACTAGCGGGAGGTCCCCTAGGCGCTACGAGCAGTACTTC.

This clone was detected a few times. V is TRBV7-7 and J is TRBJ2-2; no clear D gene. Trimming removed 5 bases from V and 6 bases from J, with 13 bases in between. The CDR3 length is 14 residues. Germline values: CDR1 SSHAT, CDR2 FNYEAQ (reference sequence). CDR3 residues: CASSQESGAGELFF. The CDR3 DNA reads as TGTGCCAGCAGCCAAGAGAGTGGGGCCGGGGAGCTGTTTTTT. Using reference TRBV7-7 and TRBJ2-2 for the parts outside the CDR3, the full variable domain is GAGVSQSPRYKVTKRGQDVTLRCDPISSHATLYWYQQALGQGPEFLTYFNYEAQPDKSGLPSDRFSAERPEGSISTLTIQRTEQRDSAMYRCASSQESGAGELFFGEGSRLTVL.